This TCR beta chain was observed in a study of Ad26.COV2.S vaccination and SARS-CoV-2 variants. Study-wide context: Donor participated within the Ad26.COV2.S arm of the COV1001 trial. Ad26.COV2.S shots went into the muscle once or twice, 56 days apart. Broader study findings: Across vaccine and placebo recipients, the breadth of non-spike TCRs was similar. Relative to placebo recipients, vaccine recipients exhibited elevated spike-specific TCR breadth.

Treatment reported: about 20 received Ad26.COV2.S at low or high dose, single or two shots; several received placebo; per-sample allocation not given. Samples analyzed were those drawn on day 63 after the first vaccine or placebo injection. This table comes from immunoSEQ multiplex PCR, and its TCRdb copy is limited to in-frame clones, with some not included. The sample includes 350,000 to 550,000 clones, 80% to 90% of them seen just once. This clone was seen only once. Its specificity is not known. CDR3 size: 12 residues. Germline V gene data show CDR1 as KGHSH and CDR2 as LQKENI. Trimming left V 5 bases short and J 7 bases short, with 8 bases between.

Sample: peripheral blood, taken in a trial of Ad26.COV2.S vaccine versus placebo. The TCR sequence derives from a person between 18 and 60 years old who received the Ad26.COV2.S COVID-19 vaccine or a placebo. The gene calls are TRBV18 and TRBJ2-2; D gene unclear. As DNA, the CDR3 is TGTGCCAGCTCAACTCAAGGCGGGGAGCTGTTTTTT. The encoded protein is CASSTQGGELFF.